This T cell receptor beta chain was sequenced for a study of CD4 and CD8 cells across lung adenocarcinoma regions. TCRdb passed the PCR reads through MiXCR, listing each CDR3 protein once. The sample includes over 15,000 distinct CDR3 sequences, around 52% of them seen just once. Per the germline V gene, CDR1 is WNHNN and CDR2 is SYGVQD (reference sequence). Trimming removed 4 bases at V and 5 bases at J, with 13 bases between. CDR3 length: 14 amino acids. The clonotype was recovered from a female donor with lung adenocarcinoma. The CD4 and CD8 labels of this study may be unreliable. The V call is TRBV10-1, the J call TRBJ2-3; no definite D call. The sequenced material came from CD8+ T cells from the center of a lung tumor. The CDR3, as DNA: TGCGCCAGCAGTGGGTTAAGAGCCAAAGATACGCAGTATTTT. It codes for CASSGLRAKDTQYF.